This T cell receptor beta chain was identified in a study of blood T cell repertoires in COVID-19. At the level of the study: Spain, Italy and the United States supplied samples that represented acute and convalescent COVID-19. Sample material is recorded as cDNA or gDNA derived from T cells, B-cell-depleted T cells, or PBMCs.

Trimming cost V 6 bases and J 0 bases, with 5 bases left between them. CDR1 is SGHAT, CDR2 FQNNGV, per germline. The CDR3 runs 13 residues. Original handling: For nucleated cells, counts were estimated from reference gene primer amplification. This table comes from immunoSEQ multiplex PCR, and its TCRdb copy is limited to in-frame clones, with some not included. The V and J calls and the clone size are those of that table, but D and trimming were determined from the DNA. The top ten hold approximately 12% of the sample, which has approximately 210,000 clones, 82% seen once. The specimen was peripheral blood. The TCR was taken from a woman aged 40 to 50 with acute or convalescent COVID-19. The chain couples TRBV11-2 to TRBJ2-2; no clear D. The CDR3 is CASSVANTGELFF. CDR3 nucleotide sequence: TGTGCCAGCAGTGTAGCGAACACCGGGGAGCTGTTTTTT.